This T cell receptor beta chain was sequenced during a study of Graves' ophthalmopathy and Graves' hyperthyroidism. Exclusion covered patients with other autoimmune diseases or uncontrolled infections (as well as pregnancy or lactation). Clinical symptoms and serum thyroxine were used for diagnosis; TRAb, thyroid ultrasound and orbital computed tomography were also relied on. As the template, RNA transcripts were used to amplify TCR beta CDR3 regions. First-round RT-PCR with HTBI primers preceded a second-round multiplex PCR. TCRdb reprocessed the multiplex PCR reads with MiXCR, giving one entry per CDR3 protein. In the table there are approximately 160,000 distinct CDR3 sequences, around 40% of which are singletons. The CDR3 spans 13 residues. V was pared by 9 bases and J by 5 bases, with 5 bases of the junction left unmatched. Note on this clonotype: Its antigen is unknown.

Study-wide results and limits: Most clonotypes expanded in thyroid above 0.001 frequency were present in blood too.

The chain couples TRBV12-3 or TRBV12-4 to TRBJ1-5; TRBD1 agrees at 9 bases. This clonotype was obtained from a young man with Graves' ophthalmopathy. Sequencing was performed on peripheral blood. CDR3 protein: CASRDRVDQPQHF. DNA for the CDR3: TGTGCCAGTCGGGACAGGGTGGATCAGCCCCAGCATTTT.